Listed here are 10 T cell receptor beta chains from one sample, sequenced in a study of blood T cell repertoires in COVID-19. Clones were read by immunoSEQ multiplex PCR, and TCRdb kept only the in-frame ones, dropping some. The sample holds 140,000 to 150,000 clones, 80% to 90% seen once. The sample comprised peripheral blood. The receptor set was obtained from a woman aged 50 to 65 with acute or convalescent COVID-19.

The rearrangement links TRBV5-4 to TRBJ1-4; D might be TRBD1 (5 bases). Germline-derived CDR1 and CDR2 are SGHNT and YYREEE (reference sequence). The CDR3 is 15 residues long. V was cut by 1 base and J by 4 bases, with 11 bases left in between. CDR3 amino acids: CASSLQGTYNEKLFF. The DNA for the CDR3 is TGTGCCAGCAGCTTGCAGGGAACTTATAATGAAAAACTGTTTTTT. The complete variable domain, with remaining parts taken from reference TRBV5-4 and TRBJ1-4, reads ETGVTQSPTHLIKTRGQQVTLRCSSQSGHNTVSWYQQALGQGPQFIFQYYREEENGRGNFPPRFSGLQFPNYSSELNVNALELDDSALYLCASSLQGTYNEKLFFGSGTQLSVL.

This clone was observed a single time. The gene calls are TRBV7-2 and TRBJ1-4, with 11 bases lining up with TRBD1. V lost 2 bases to trimming and J lost 5 bases; unmatched junction nucleotides: 1. There are 15 residues in the CDR3. CDR1 is SGHTA, CDR2 FQGNSA, per germline. The CDR3 protein is CASSLRDRGNEKLFF. The CDR3 DNA follows: TGTGCCAGCAGCTTAAGGGACAGGGGGAATGAAAAACTGTTTTTT.

This chain joins TRBV5-1 and TRBJ2-1, with TRBD2 matching 8 bases. CDR1 is SGHRS, CDR2 YFSETQ, per germline. This CDR3 contains 14 residues. V dropped 3 bases and J dropped 9; count of bases not matched to a gene: 8. In nucleotides, the CDR3 is TGCGCCAGCAGCTCCGGGACTAGTCATGGTGAGCAGTTCTTC. Protein product: CASSSGTSHGEQFF.

The chain links TRBV4-1 to TRBJ2-7, with 9 bases identical to TRBD1. There are 16 residues in the CDR3. The V and J ends lost 2 bases and 2 bases, in that order; junction bases with no gene match: 7. Germline V gene sequence: CDR1 MGHRA, CDR2 YSYEKL. The CDR3 nucleotides read TGCGCCAGCAGCCAAACTCAACAGGGGGCTCCCTACGAGCAGTACTTC. Encoded protein: CASSQTQQGAPYEQYF.

The chain joins TRBV4-1 to TRBJ2-3; 7 bases fit TRBD1. The germline V gene encodes CDR1 MGHRA and CDR2 YSYEKL. J was trimmed by 5 bases and V by 3 bases; bases with no gene match: 14. The CDR3 loop spans 17 amino acids. CDR3 sequence reads: CASSHPKAAGDRDTQYF. The CDR3 bases are TGCGCCAGCAGCCACCCCAAAGCGGCCGGGGACAGAGATACGCAGTATTTT.

J is TRBJ1-1 and V is TRBV7-3, with D unresolved. CDR1 and CDR2 (germline): SGHTA, FQGTGA. The CDR3 runs 15 residues. V lost 6 bases and J lost 0, with 14 bases in between. DNA of the CDR3: TGTGCCAGCAGTTACGTAGGGAGGCTGAACACTGAAGCTTTCTTT. This codes for CASSYVGRLNTEAFF.

The V and J genes are TRBV28 and TRBJ2-7; 9 nucleotides line up with TRBD1. Germline V CDR1 and CDR2: MDHEN, SYDVKM. V dropped 5 bases and J dropped 2; count of bases not matched to a gene: 4. This CDR3 is built from 14 residues. The CDR3 spells CASSMDRGPYEQYF. CDR3 coding DNA: TGTGCCAGCAGTATGGACAGGGGCCCCTACGAGCAGTACTTC.

The chain recombines TRBV6-1 with TRBJ2-7; 10 nucleotides agree with TRBD2. Per germline, CDR1 MNHNS and CDR2 SASEGT. V lost 0 bases, J lost 3 bases, and 5 bases stayed unmatched. The CDR3 loop spans 16 amino acids. The CDR3 spells CASSEAPLAGDYEQYF. CDR3 coding DNA: TGTGCCAGCAGTGAAGCTCCCCTAGCGGGGGACTACGAGCAGTACTTC.

The rearrangement joins TRBV5-1 to TRBJ1-2; possible D gene TRBD1, 6 bases. Per germline, CDR1 SGHRS and CDR2 YFSETQ. The CDR3 contains 13 residues. Between the trimmed V and J ends, which lost 4 bases and 4 bases, there was a span of 11 bases. CDR3 nucleotide sequence: TGCGCCAGCAGCCCAGACAGGCCCTATGGCTACACCTTC. This sequence encodes CASSPDRPYGYTF.

This clone has just a few counts. V and J are TRBV3-1 (or the pseudogene TRBV3-2) and TRBJ1-3; no clear D. Germline CDR1 and CDR2: LGHDT and YNNKEL (reference sequence). The length of the CDR3 is 15 residues. The V gene lost 4 bases and the J gene lost 0 bases, with 10 bases spanning the gap. DNA of the CDR3: TGTGCCAGCAGCCCTAGCGCCTACTCTGGAAACACCATATATTTT. This sequence encodes CASSPSAYSGNTIYF.